This T cell receptor (beta chain) was observed in a study of shared clonotypes between healthy human individuals. For this clone: Its target is not known.

V was pared by 4 bases and J by 7 bases, with 10 bases of the junction left unmatched. CDR1 and CDR2 (germline): MNHNS, SASEGT. There are 15 residues in the CDR3. Study findings and constraints: The study found roughly 5% of naive CD4 clonotypes shared across a few donors. Compared with memory subsets, naive subsets generally had larger estimated richness. Clonotype sharing among donors was thought likely to change with sequencing depth.

Authors' processing steps: Without quality scores, immunoSEQ junctional reads could not be filtered like full-length reads. The protocol was immunoSEQ multiplex PCR, while the TCRdb copy is restricted to in-frame clones and leaves out a portion. D and trimming were read from the DNA, whereas the V and J calls and clone size are those reported in that table. The sample shows around 2,000,000 clones, 85% to 95% of them seen only once. This chain uses TRBV6-1 with TRBJ1-5, with 7 bases matching TRBD1. The sequenced sample was naive CD4+ T cells sorted from blood. Indicated subset: CD45RA+ positively selected. The TCR originated in a man aged 18-30 years in good health. Here the CDR3 reads CASSVGTESFQPQHF. The CDR3 nucleotides read TGTGCCAGCAGTGTAGGGACAGAAAGTTTCCAGCCCCAGCATTTT.